This TCR beta chain was sequenced for a study of blood T cell repertoires in COVID-19. Study overall: The United States, Italy and Spain were the sources of the acute and convalescent COVID-19 samples. In each case, the material was cDNA or gDNA derived from T cells, B-cell-depleted T cells, or PBMCs.

Germline V gene data show CDR1 as SGDLS and CDR2 as YYNGEE. The CDR3 runs to 16 residues. V was cut by 0 bases and J by 4 bases, with 13 bases left in between. Methods used by the authors: Amplified reference gene primers provided the basis for estimating nucleated cell counts. The assay was immunoSEQ multiplex PCR, and TCRdb's table has in-frame clones only and misses some. V and J calls and clone size are as listed in that table; D and trimming were resolved from the DNA. The sample records about 55,000 clones, about 87% being singletons. The sample comprised peripheral blood. The chain is built from TRBV9 and TRBJ2-2, with a tentative D call TRBD1 (6 bases). The sequence was collected from a man aged 35-49 years with COVID-19, enrolled during active disease. The CDR3 is CASSVGLGQLTGELFF. CDR3 bases: TGTGCCAGCAGCGTAGGTTTGGGACAACTCACCGGGGAGCTGTTTTTT.